These T cell receptor beta chains were read from a single sample in a study of T cells in Graves' hyperthyroidism and ophthalmopathy. TCRdb re-called the multiplex PCR reads through MiXCR, storing one row per CDR3 protein. The sample includes roughly 240,000 distinct CDR3 sequences, over 20% seen only once; the top ten take about 40%. Sample: blood. The source is a woman between 35 and 50 years old with Graves' ophthalmopathy. Both conserved end residues are part of each CDR3. The D gene is left open where the match is weak. Not all rows give a size; the values are once, few, many and, for expanded clones, a class.

J gene: TRBJ1-5; clone size: many; D gene: .; V gene: TRBV19; CDR3 DNA: TGTGCCAGTAGTATAGATCTCAGGGCCCTCAATCAGCCCCAGCATTTT; CDR3 protein: CASSIDLRALNQPQHF
J gene: TRBJ2-1; clone size: many; D gene: TRBD2; V gene: TRBV12-5; CDR3 DNA: TGTGCTAGTGGTTTAGGGACTAGCGGGATTACTGGTGAGCAGTTCTTC; CDR3 protein: CASGLGTSGITGEQFF
J gene: TRBJ2-1; clone size: .; D gene: .; V gene: TRBV2; CDR3 DNA: TGTGCCAGCAGTGGTTACTATATCGGCCCAACTTACGAGCAGTTCTTC; CDR3 protein: CASSGYYIGPTYEQFF
J gene: TRBJ2-3; clone size: .; D gene: TRBD2; V gene: TRBV5-1; CDR3 DNA: TGCGCCAGCAGAGGACTAGCGGGGACCACAGATACGCAGTATTTT; CDR3 protein: CASRGLAGTTDTQYF
J gene: TRBJ2-7; clone size: .; D gene: TRBD1; V gene: TRBV24-1; CDR3 DNA: TGTGCCACCAGTGAGCAGGGGGCGTCTCTCAACGAGCAGTACTTC; CDR3 protein: CATSEQGASLNEQYF
J gene: TRBJ1-5; clone size: many; D gene: .; V gene: TRBV30; CDR3 DNA: TGTGCCTGGAGTGTACTGGCAGGGGAGAATCAGCCCCAGCATTTT; CDR3 protein: CAWSVLAGENQPQHF
J gene: TRBJ2-7; clone size: many; D gene: .; V gene: TRBV28; CDR3 DNA: TGTGCCAGCAGCGAGGGGGGGGCCTACGAGCAGTACTTC; CDR3 protein: CASSEGGAYEQYF
J gene: TRBJ2-7; clone size: many; D gene: .; V gene: TRBV2; CDR3 DNA: TGTGCCAGCAGACACCCCGGGAGTTTGGCGGACGAGCAGTACTTC; CDR3 protein: CASRHPGSLADEQYF
J gene: TRBJ2-7; clone size: many; D gene: TRBD2; V gene: TRBV5-1; CDR3 DNA: TGCGCCAGCAGCGATAGCGGGACCAGCTCCTACGAGCAGTACTTC; CDR3 protein: CASSDSGTSSYEQYF
J gene: TRBJ1-5; clone size: many; D gene: .; V gene: TRBV28; CDR3 DNA: TGTGCCAGCAGATGGAGCCAAAGGGATAATCAGCCCCAGCATTTT; CDR3 protein: CASRWSQRDNQPQHF
J gene: TRBJ2-5; clone size: many; D gene: .; V gene: TRBV6-5; CDR3 DNA: TGTGCCAGCAGTTACCCGGGGCAGGGAAAGATATCCCAAGAGACCCAGTACTTC; CDR3 protein: CASSYPGQGKISQETQYF
J gene: TRBJ1-1; clone size: .; D gene: .; V gene: TRBV5-1; CDR3 DNA: TGCGCCAGCAGCTTTTCGGGGGCATTGAACACTGAAGCTTTCTTT; CDR3 protein: CASSFSGALNTEAFF
J gene: TRBJ2-7; clone size: many; D gene: TRBD2; V gene: TRBV28; CDR3 DNA: TGTGCCAGCAGAGGGTTGGGCGGGAGCTCCTACGAGCAGTACTTC; CDR3 protein: CASRGLGGSSYEQYF
J gene: TRBJ1-1; clone size: .; D gene: TRBD1; V gene: TRBV6-1; CDR3 DNA: TGTGCCAGCACCCAACCAGGGGGCAGGACTGAAGCTTTCTTT; CDR3 protein: CASTQPGGRTEAFF
J gene: TRBJ1-2; clone size: .; D gene: .; V gene: TRBV6-2/TRBV6-3; CDR3 DNA: TGTGCCAGCAGTACCCATCAAGGACGGAGGGGCTATGGTTACACCTTC; CDR3 protein: CASSTHQGRRGYGYTF
J gene: TRBJ1-2; clone size: many; D gene: TRBD1; V gene: TRBV28; CDR3 DNA: TGTGCCAGCAGTTTGCCGGACAGGGTCTCCTCTAACTATGGCTACACCTTC; CDR3 protein: CASSLPDRVSSNYGYTF
J gene: TRBJ2-6; clone size: .; D gene: TRBD1; V gene: TRBV7-3; CDR3 DNA: TGTGCCAGCAGCTGGACCTTCACCAAGGGACAGACGAGCTCTGGGGCCAACGTCCTGACTTTC; CDR3 protein: CASSWTFTKGQTSSGANVLTF
J gene: TRBJ1-5; clone size: many; D gene: .; V gene: TRBV24-1; CDR3 DNA: TGTGCCACCAGTGGAAACGGTAGCAATCAGCCCCAGCATTTT; CDR3 protein: CATSGNGSNQPQHF
J gene: TRBJ1-6; clone size: many; D gene: .; V gene: TRBV6-5; CDR3 DNA: TGTGCCAGCAGTTCGGGACAATATAATTCACCCCTCCACTTT; CDR3 protein: CASSSGQYNSPLHF
J gene: TRBJ1-3; clone size: many; D gene: .; V gene: TRBV19; CDR3 DNA: TGTGCCACAGGAGATATCTCTGGAAACACCATATATTTT; CDR3 protein: CATGDISGNTIYF
J gene: TRBJ1-1; clone size: many; D gene: .; V gene: TRBV28; CDR3 DNA: TGTGCCAGCAGGAGGGGTGGCACTGAAGCTTTCTTT; CDR3 protein: CASRRGGTEAFF
J gene: TRBJ2-7; clone size: .; D gene: .; V gene: TRBV12-3/TRBV12-4; CDR3 DNA: TGTGCCAGCACCTCGGTCGAGGTCGGCTACGAGCAGTACTTC; CDR3 protein: CASTSVEVGYEQYF
J gene: TRBJ1-1; clone size: .; D gene: TRBD1; V gene: TRBV6-5; CDR3 DNA: TGTGCCAGCAGTTATAGCAGGGGGCGAGGTGAAGCTTTCTTT; CDR3 protein: CASSYSRGRGEAFF
J gene: TRBJ2-7; clone size: once; D gene: TRBD2; V gene: TRBV20-1; CDR3 DNA: TGCAGTGCTTTACATAGCGGGAGGGCTAAAGAGCAGTACTTC; CDR3 protein: CSALHSGRAKEQYF
J gene: TRBJ2-2; clone size: many; D gene: .; V gene: TRBV6-5; CDR3 DNA: TGTGCCAGCAGTTACGAGGGATTTACCGGGGAGCTGTTTTTT; CDR3 protein: CASSYEGFTGELFF
J gene: TRBJ2-5; clone size: .; D gene: .; V gene: TRBV27; CDR3 DNA: TGTGCCAGCAGTCTACAGGGGAGGGGGAAGACCCAGTACTTC; CDR3 protein: CASSLQGRGKTQYF
J gene: TRBJ1-1; clone size: many; D gene: .; V gene: TRBV28; CDR3 DNA: TGTGCCAGCAGTCCTTCGACGAACACTGAAGCTTTCTTT; CDR3 protein: CASSPSTNTEAFF
J gene: TRBJ2-2; clone size: many; D gene: TRBD1; V gene: TRBV2; CDR3 DNA: TGTGCCACCAAGGGACAGGGTGACACCGGGGAGCTGTTTTTT; CDR3 protein: CATKGQGDTGELFF
J gene: TRBJ1-5; clone size: .; D gene: .; V gene: TRBV12-3/TRBV12-4; CDR3 DNA: TGTGCCAGCAGCCACCGACAGCGGAATCAGCCCCAGCATTTT; CDR3 protein: CASSHRQRNQPQHF
J gene: TRBJ1-3; clone size: many; D gene: .; V gene: TRBV15; CDR3 DNA: TGTGCCACCACCCCGGGTGGGATTCAGGATGGAAACACCATATATTTT; CDR3 protein: CATTPGGIQDGNTIYF
J gene: TRBJ1-1; clone size: many; D gene: TRBD1; V gene: TRBV19; CDR3 DNA: TGTGCCAGTAGTATCCAGGGGGCAGTAACTGAAGCTTTCTTT; CDR3 protein: CASSIQGAVTEAFF
J gene: TRBJ1-5; clone size: many; D gene: TRBD1; V gene: TRBV12-3/TRBV12-4; CDR3 DNA: TGTGCCAGCAGAGGACAGGGACATCAGCCCCAGCATTTT; CDR3 protein: CASRGQGHQPQHF
J gene: TRBJ2-5; clone size: many; D gene: TRBD2; V gene: TRBV30; CDR3 DNA: TGTGCCTGGAGTGTACTAGATACTAGCGGACATGGAGAGACCCAGTACTTC; CDR3 protein: CAWSVLDTSGHGETQYF
J gene: TRBJ2-4; clone size: many; D gene: .; V gene: TRBV27; CDR3 DNA: TGTGCCAGCAGTTTGGGACCGAGAAACATTCAGTACTTC; CDR3 protein: CASSLGPRNIQYF
J gene: TRBJ2-2; clone size: .; D gene: TRBD1; V gene: TRBV20-1; CDR3 DNA: TGCAGTGCTAGAGACGCAACATACGCGGACAGGGGAGTGACCGGGGAGCTGTTTTTT; CDR3 protein: CSARDATYADRGVTGELFF
J gene: TRBJ2-7; clone size: .; D gene: .; V gene: TRBV6-1; CDR3 DNA: TGTGCCAGCAGCCCGGGGTATCGAAACTCCTACGAGCAGTACTTC; CDR3 protein: CASSPGYRNSYEQYF
J gene: TRBJ2-5; clone size: many; D gene: TRBD2; V gene: TRBV4-1; CDR3 DNA: TGCGCCAGCAGCTCCCCCGGGGGGGCGCTGGGAGAGACCCAGTACTTC; CDR3 protein: CASSSPGGALGETQYF
J gene: TRBJ2-7; clone size: .; D gene: .; V gene: TRBV12-3/TRBV12-4; CDR3 DNA: TGTGCCAGCAGTTTGGGCGCCGAGCAGTACTTC; CDR3 protein: CASSLGAEQYF
J gene: TRBJ2-7; clone size: many; D gene: .; V gene: TRBV15; CDR3 DNA: TGTGCCACCAGCAGGGCCGGGACCACCTACGAGCAGTACTTC; CDR3 protein: CATSRAGTTYEQYF
J gene: TRBJ1-5; clone size: many; D gene: .; V gene: TRBV6-2/TRBV6-3; CDR3 DNA: TGTGCCAGCACTGGACAAGAAAATCAGCCCCAGCATTTT; CDR3 protein: CASTGQENQPQHF
J gene: TRBJ2-5; clone size: many; D gene: .; V gene: TRBV2; CDR3 DNA: TGTGCCAGCAGTGCAGCCCGCACAGGGAACCAAGAGACCCAGTACTTC; CDR3 protein: CASSAARTGNQETQYF
J gene: TRBJ1-2; clone size: many; D gene: .; V gene: TRBV27; CDR3 DNA: TGTGCCAGCAGTCGGGACGGAGATAACTATGGCTACACCTTC; CDR3 protein: CASSRDGDNYGYTF
J gene: TRBJ1-1; clone size: few; D gene: TRBD1; V gene: TRBV18; CDR3 DNA: TGTGCCAGCTCACCAGAAGAGGGGGCTTTGTCTCCCGAAGCTTTCTTT; CDR3 protein: CASSPEEGALSPEAFF
J gene: TRBJ1-2; clone size: many; D gene: TRBD1; V gene: TRBV9; CDR3 DNA: TGTGCCAGCAGCGAGTCAGGGGGTGACTATGGCTACACCTTC; CDR3 protein: CASSESGGDYGYTF
J gene: TRBJ2-2; clone size: many; D gene: .; V gene: TRBV6-5; CDR3 DNA: TGTGCCAGCAGTTATTTTGAGGCCACCGGGGAGCTGTTTTTT; CDR3 protein: CASSYFEATGELFF
J gene: TRBJ1-1; clone size: many; D gene: .; V gene: TRBV7-3; CDR3 DNA: TGTGCCAGCAGCTTAGGCCCCTCGGTCACTGAAGCTTTCTTT; CDR3 protein: CASSLGPSVTEAFF
J gene: TRBJ1-1; clone size: .; D gene: .; V gene: TRBV25-1; CDR3 DNA: TGTGCCAGCAGTGACAGCCTGCAAGCTTTCTTT; CDR3 protein: CASSDSLQAFF
J gene: TRBJ2-7; clone size: .; D gene: .; V gene: TRBV6-2/TRBV6-3; CDR3 DNA: TGTGCCAGCAGACACCGGGACATTGAAACCTACGAGCAGTACTTC; CDR3 protein: CASRHRDIETYEQYF
J gene: TRBJ1-2; clone size: many; D gene: .; V gene: TRBV27; CDR3 DNA: TGTGCCAGCAGACAGGGAACTAACTATGGCTACACCTTC; CDR3 protein: CASRQGTNYGYTF
J gene: TRBJ1-1; clone size: .; D gene: .; V gene: TRBV5-1; CDR3 DNA: TGCGCCAGCAGCCAAGAGGCAGGGGTAGACACTGAAGCTTTCTTT; CDR3 protein: CASSQEAGVDTEAFF
J gene: TRBJ1-3; clone size: .; D gene: .; V gene: TRBV28; CDR3 DNA: TGTGCCAGCAGTTTATGGGACGGGGGAAACACCATATATTTT; CDR3 protein: CASSLWDGGNTIYF